Below, 9 T cell receptor beta chains from the same sample are listed, as sequenced in a study of T and B cells in COVID-19 patients. BIOMED2 TRB-A/B primer pools were used in multiplex TRB PCR. TCRdb re-called the multiplex PCR reads through MiXCR, storing one row per CDR3 protein. The sample consists of 1,000 to 1,500 distinct CDR3 sequences, 27% of them appearing once. Each TRB amplification used about 250-550 ng of genomic DNA from blood. Sequencing input: blood. The receptor set was obtained from a human donor with active COVID-19.

This clonotype qualifies as medium-sized. This chain connects TRBV19 to TRBJ1-2; TRBD1 aligns across 8 bases. Losses at the gene ends were 5 bases for V and 4 bases for J; bases not matched to a gene: 12. The CDR3 covers 16 residues. CDR1 LNHDA and CDR2 SQIVND come from the germline V gene (reference sequence). The CDR3 coding sequence is TGTGCCAGTAGTTTTCCAGGGGGCGGTTTCGGCTATGGCTACACCTTC. Translated, it gives CASSFPGGGFGYGYTF.

Only a few counts were recorded for this clonotype. The chain combines TRBV20-1 with TRBJ2-3; maybe TRBD2 (6 bases). CDR1 DFQATT and CDR2 SNEGSKA come from the germline V gene (reference sequence). Trimming stripped 1 base from V and 2 bases from J, with 10 bases between. There are 14 residues in the CDR3. The CDR3: CSARGGGNTDTQYF. Here the CDR3 DNA reads TGCAGTGCTAGAGGTGGCGGGAACACAGATACGCAGTATTTT.

About this clonotype itself: This clone may be a read error of a much larger clone one base away. The V call is TRBV5-7, the J call TRBJ2-7; TRBD2 matches at 8 bases. TRBV5-7 is flagged as an ORF with uncertain function. The CDR3 extends over 16 amino acids. CDR3 DNA sequence: TGTGCCAGCAGCTTGGGAGCGGGAGTAGGCCTCTACGAGAAGTACTTC. Its protein is CASSLGAGVGLYEKYF.

This clonotype was counted only a few times. The gene calls are TRBV27 and TRBJ1-6; 10 nucleotides match TRBD1. The CDR3 covers 15 residues. CDR1 and CDR2 from the germline V gene are MNHEY and SMNVEV (reference sequence). V lost 8 bases, J lost 7 bases, and 8 bases stayed unmatched. As DNA, the CDR3 is TGTGCCAGCGGACCTTGGGACAGGGGAAATTCACCCCTCCACTTT. Translated, it gives CASGPWDRGNSPLHF.

This clonotype ranks as medium-sized (0.01 to 0.1%). The chain employs TRBV6-5 and TRBJ2-7; 7 bases are a match to TRBD2. The junction had 10 bases not matched to a gene; V was cut back by 5 bases and J by 6 bases. This CDR3 region has 14 residues. Germline CDR1 reads MNHEY; CDR2 reads SVGAGI. DNA of the CDR3: TGTGCCAGCAGTAGGGCTGGGAGGGCTGGCGAGCAGTACTTC. Residues: CASSRAGRAGEQYF.

The chain joins TRBV2 to TRBJ2-2; D call uncertain. The CDR3 sequence is 14 residues long. CDR1 SNHLY and CDR2 FYNNEI come from the germline V gene. Trimming stripped 4 bases from V and 5 bases from J, with 11 bases between. The CDR3 region is CASSGISSTGELFF. The CDR3 DNA follows: TGTGCCAGCAGTGGAATCTCTAGTACCGGGGAGCTGTTTTTT.

Judged by abundance, this clonotype is medium-sized. The chain links TRBV5-4 to TRBJ2-2; TRBD2 matches at 12 bases. The V segment lost 4 bases and the J segment 1 base; nucleotides outside the gene matches: 2. This CDR3 has 16 residues. Germline lookup yields CDR1 SGHNT and CDR2 YYREEE (reference sequence). The CDR3 protein is CASSLGLAGNTGELFF. In nucleotides, the CDR3 is TGTGCCAGCAGCCTGGGACTAGCGGGGAACACCGGGGAGCTGTTTTTT.

The CDR3 nucleotides are TGCAGTGCTAGAGCCCTAGACAATGAGCAGTTCTTC. Protein: CSARALDNEQFF. The genes are TRBV20-1 and TRBJ2-1; unclear D gene. V dropped 1 base and J dropped 5 bases, with 6 bases sitting between them. The CDR3 totals 12 residues. Germline CDR1 is DFQATT and CDR2 is SNEGSKA (reference sequence).

This clonotype showed up just a few times. The chain combines TRBV12-3 or TRBV12-4 with TRBJ1-5; 7 nucleotides align to TRBD1. With V trimmed by 3 bases and J by 7 bases, 6 bases remained unmatched. The CDR3 has 14 amino acids. DNA for the CDR3: TGTGCCAGCAGTTTGGAGACAGGGAGCCAGCCCCAGCATTTT. It is translated as CASSLETGSQPQHF.